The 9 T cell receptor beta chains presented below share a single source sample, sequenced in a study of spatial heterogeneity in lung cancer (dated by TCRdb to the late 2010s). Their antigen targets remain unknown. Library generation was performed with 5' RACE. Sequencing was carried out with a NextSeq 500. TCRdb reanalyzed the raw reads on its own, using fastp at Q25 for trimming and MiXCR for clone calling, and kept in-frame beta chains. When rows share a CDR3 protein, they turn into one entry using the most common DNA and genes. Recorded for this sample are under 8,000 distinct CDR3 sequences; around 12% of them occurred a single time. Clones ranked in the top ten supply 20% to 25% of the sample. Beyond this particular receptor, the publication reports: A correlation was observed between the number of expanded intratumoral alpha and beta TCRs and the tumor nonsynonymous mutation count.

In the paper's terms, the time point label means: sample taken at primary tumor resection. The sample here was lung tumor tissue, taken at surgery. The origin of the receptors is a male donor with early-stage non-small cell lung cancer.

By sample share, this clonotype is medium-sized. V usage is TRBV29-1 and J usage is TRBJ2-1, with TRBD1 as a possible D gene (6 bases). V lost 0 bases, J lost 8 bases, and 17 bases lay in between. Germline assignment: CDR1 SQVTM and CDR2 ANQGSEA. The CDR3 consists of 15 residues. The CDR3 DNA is TGCAGCGTTGAAGAGTACAGCAGGGGTCTCGATGAGCAGTTCTTC. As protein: CSVEEYSRGLDEQFF.

The CDR3 nucleotides read TGTGCCAGCAGATGGGGCAATCAGCCCCAGCATTTT. This sequence encodes CASRWGNQPQHF. The genes are TRBV14 and TRBJ1-5; D not certain. Between the trimmed V and J ends, which lost 6 bases and 2 bases, there was a span of 5 bases. The CDR3 consists of 12 residues. Germline V lookup: CDR1 SGHDN, CDR2 FVKESK. The full variable domain, its missing parts supplied by reference TRBV14 and TRBJ1-5, is EAGVTQFPSHSVIEKGQTVTLRCDPISGHDNLYWYRRVMGKEIKFLLHFVKESKQDESGMPNNRFLAERTGGTYSTLKVQPAELEDSGVYFCASRWGNQPQHFGDGTRLSIL.

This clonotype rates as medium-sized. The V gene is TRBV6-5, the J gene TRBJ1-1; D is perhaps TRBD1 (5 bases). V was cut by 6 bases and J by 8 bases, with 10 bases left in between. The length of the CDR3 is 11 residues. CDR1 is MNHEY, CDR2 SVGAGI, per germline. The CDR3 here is CASREGVEAFF. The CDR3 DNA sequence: TGTGCCAGCAGGGAAGGGGTCGAAGCTTTCTTT.

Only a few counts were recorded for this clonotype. In DNA, the CDR3 is TGTGCCTGGACGGACAGCGGCAATGAAAAACTGTTTTTT. The encoded protein is CAWTDSGNEKLFF. The rearrangement uses TRBV30 and TRBJ1-4; D perhaps matches TRBD1 (6 bases). The CDR3 consists of 13 residues. Germline V gene sequence: CDR1 GTSNPN, CDR2 SVGIG (reference sequence). Deletions cut 4 bases from V and 5 bases from J, with 11 bases between.

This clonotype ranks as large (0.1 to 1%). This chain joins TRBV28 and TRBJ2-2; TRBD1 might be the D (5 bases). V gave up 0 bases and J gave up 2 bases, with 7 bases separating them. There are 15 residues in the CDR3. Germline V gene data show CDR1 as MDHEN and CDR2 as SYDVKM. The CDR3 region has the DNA TGTGCCAGCAGTTTATGGCAGGGTAACACCGGGGAGCTGTTTTTT. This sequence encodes CASSLWQGNTGELFF.

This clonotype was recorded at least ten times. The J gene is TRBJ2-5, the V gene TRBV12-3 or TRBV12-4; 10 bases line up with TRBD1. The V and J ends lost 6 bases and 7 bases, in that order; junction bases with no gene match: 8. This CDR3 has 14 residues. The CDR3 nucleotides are TGTGCCAGCAGAAGAGGACAGGGGGAAGGGACCCAGTACTTC. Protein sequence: CASRRGQGEGTQYF.

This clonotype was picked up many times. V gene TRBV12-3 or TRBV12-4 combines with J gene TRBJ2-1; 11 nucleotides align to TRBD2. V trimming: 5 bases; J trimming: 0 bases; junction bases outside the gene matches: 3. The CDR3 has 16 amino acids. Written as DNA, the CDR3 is TGTGCCAGCAGTCGGACTAGCGGGCGCTCCTACAATGAGCAGTTCTTC. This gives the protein CASSRTSGRSYNEQFF.

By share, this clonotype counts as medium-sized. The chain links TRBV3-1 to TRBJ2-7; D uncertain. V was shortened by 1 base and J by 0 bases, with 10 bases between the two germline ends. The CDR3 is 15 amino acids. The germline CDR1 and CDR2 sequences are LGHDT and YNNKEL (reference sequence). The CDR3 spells CASSQGPLTSYEQYF. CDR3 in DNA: TGTGCCAGCAGCCAAGGCCCTCTTACCTCCTACGAGCAGTACTTC.

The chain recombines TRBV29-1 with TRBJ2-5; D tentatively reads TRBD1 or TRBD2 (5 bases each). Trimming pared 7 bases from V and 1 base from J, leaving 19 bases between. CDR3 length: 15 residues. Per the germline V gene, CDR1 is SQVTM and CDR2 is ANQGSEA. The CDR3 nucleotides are TGCAGCGGTGGATCGGGGTTGGGGGTCCAAGAGACCCAGTACTTC. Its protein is CSGGSGLGVQETQYF.